Listed here are 7 T cell receptor beta chains from one sample, sequenced in a study of T cell clones after liver transplantation. Profiled with immunoSEQ multiplex PCR; TCRdb holds only in-frame clones, not every one. Here the sample spans nearly 15,000 clones, more than 65% being singletons. The sequencing used CD8+ T cells from blood, collected approximately 43 months after liver transplant. These receptors all come from a human patient who received a liver transplant. Part of the T cell pool may stem from the graft donor.

This chain links TRBV7-2 with TRBJ2-1; D gene uncertain. Trimming took off 5 bases at V and 5 bases at J, with 10 bases between the two ends. Germline assignment: CDR1 SGHTA and CDR2 FQGNSA. The CDR3 consists of 13 residues. The CDR3 spells CASSPFGDNEQFF. CDR3 DNA: TGTGCCAGCAGCCCCTTCGGCGACAATGAGCAGTTCTTC.

This clone was detected once. This chain links TRBV14 with TRBJ2-2, with no clear D. Trimming stripped 11 bases from V and 0 bases from J, with 13 bases between. The CDR3 is 14 residues long. Germline V gives CDR1 SGHDN, CDR2 FVKESK. The CDR3 DNA reads TGTGCCTCGGAGCACAGCGCGAACACCGGGGAGCTGTTTTTT. Translation: CASEHSANTGELFF. Based on the CDR3 plus reference TRBV14 and TRBJ2-2, the full variable domain is EAGVTQFPSHSVIEKGQTVTLRCDPISGHDNLYWYRRVMGKEIKFLLHFVKESKQDESGMPNNRFLAERTGGTYSTLKVQPAELEDSGVYFCASEHSANTGELFFGEGSRLTVL.

The rearrangement joins TRBV11-2 to TRBJ1-5; unclear D gene. The CDR3 has 17 residues. With 2 bases removed from V and 1 base from J, the gap between germline ends came to 15 bases. The germline V gene has CDR1 SGHAT and CDR2 FQNNGV. CDR3 in amino acids: CASSLSMTMGSNQPQHF. CDR3 sequence (DNA): TGTGCCAGCAGCTTAAGTATGACGATGGGGAGCAATCAGCCCCAGCATTTT.

The chain uses TRBV19 and TRBJ1-1, with TRBD1 identical over 7 bases. The CDR3 is made up of 14 amino acids. CDR1 is LNHDA and CDR2 is SQIVND in the germline V gene (reference sequence). V lost 6 bases to trimming and J lost 3 bases; unmatched junction nucleotides: 7. CDR3 nucleotides: TGTGCCAGTAGGTCAGGGGGTCCCCACACTGAAGCTTTCTTT. This translates into CASRSGGPHTEAFF.

The CDR3 DNA follows: TGTGCCAGCAGGGAACAGGGGGAGAGGGAAAAACTGTTTTTT. It encodes CASREQGEREKLFF. The genes are TRBV28 and TRBJ1-4, with 8 bases fitting TRBD1. The CDR3 has 14 residues. Germline V gives CDR1 MDHEN, CDR2 SYDVKM. The junction had 8 bases not matched to a gene; V was cut back by 6 bases and J by 8 bases.

V and J are TRBV5-1 and TRBJ2-3; D is ambiguous. Looked up from germline, CDR1 is SGHRS and CDR2 is YFSETQ. The CDR3 sequence is 13 residues long. Trimming took 4 bases from V and 8 from J, leaving 14 bases between them. CDR3: CASSPFSEGTQYF. Written as DNA, the CDR3 is TGCGCCAGCAGCCCGTTTTCTGAAGGTACGCAGTATTTT.

The chain links TRBV9 to TRBJ1-3, with TRBD1 matching 7 bases. The CDR3 consists of 16 residues. CDR1 and CDR2 from the germline V gene are SGDLS and YYNGEE. J gave up 1 base and V 4 bases, and 8 bases lay outside the gene matches. This CDR3 is CASSFPTGLSGNTIYF. The DNA for the CDR3 is TGTGCCAGCAGCTTCCCGACAGGGCTTTCTGGAAACACCATATATTTT.